The 5 T cell receptor beta chains below all came from one sample that was sequenced in a study of T cell responses to AZD1222 COVID-19 vaccine (dated by TCRdb to the early 2020s). Receptor libraries were prepared by the immunoSEQ multiplex PCR assay. This is the immuneACCESS table as TCRdb keeps it, with only in-frame sequences that have V and J called. A part of the clones is gone; compared with another copy, unresolved V genes explain less than half, and the rest is unexplained. Across this sample there are 120,000 to 150,000 clones, with roughly 86% seen only once. The top ten clonotypes cover about 4.9% of the sample. This specimen's time point label, per the study, means: about 28 days (+/-7) after the second vaccine dose. Sequences were derived from peripheral blood, sampled 28 days after the second AZD1222 dose. These receptors all stem from an adult who received the AZD1222 COVID-19 vaccine.

The chain recombines TRBV11-2 with TRBJ2-5; D is perhaps TRBD1 or TRBD2 (6 bases each). This CDR3 region has 17 residues. Trimming removed 2 bases from V and 1 base from J, with 17 bases in between. Germline assignment: CDR1 SGHAT and CDR2 FQNNGV. The CDR3 nucleotides are TGTGCCAGCAGCTTATCTGGGTGGGGGGCCCTCCAAGAGACCCAGTACTTC. It encodes CASSLSGWGALQETQYF.

The chain has TRBV2 and TRBJ2-5; D is uncertain. The V gene lost 7 bases and the J gene lost 9 bases, with 15 bases spanning the gap. The CDR3 extends over 12 amino acids. Looked up from germline, CDR1 is SNHLY and CDR2 is FYNNEI. DNA for the CDR3: TGTGCCAGCAAGGCCAGGTATCTTTCCCAGTACTTC. It specifies CASKARYLSQYF.

The V gene is TRBV4-1, the J gene TRBJ2-3; D not certain. Germline CDR1 is MGHRA and CDR2 is YSYEKL. Trimming took off 6 bases at V and 10 bases at J, with 17 bases between the two ends. The CDR3 is 13 amino acids. CDR3 amino acids: CASRGNYVAAQYF. For the CDR3, the DNA is TGCGCCAGCAGAGGAAACTACGTCGCTGCGCAGTATTTT.

The chain recombines TRBV10-3 with TRBJ2-1; 8 bases are a match to TRBD2. The CDR3 extends over 17 amino acids. V was clipped by 0 bases and J by 13 bases; unmatched bases: 17. The V gene's germline CDR1 is ENHRY and CDR2 SYGVKD. This CDR3 reads CAISESAFSGRAETQFF. CDR3 coding DNA: TGTGCCATCAGTGAGTCAGCCTTCTCCGGGAGGGCCGAAACCCAGTTCTTC.

This clone was observed once. This chain links TRBV20-1 with TRBJ1-2; 7 nucleotides agree with TRBD1. In germline, CDR1 is DFQATT, CDR2 SNEGSKA (reference sequence). The CDR3 totals 12 residues. V shed 3 bases, J shed 6 bases, and the junction held 4 bases outside the gene matches. The CDR3 reads CSASGDSNGYTF. The CDR3 DNA follows: TGCAGTGCTAGTGGGGACAGTAATGGCTACACCTTC.